The 27 T cell receptor beta chains below were found in one sample sequenced in a study of cytomegalovirus exposure and HLA in healthy donors. The PCR had 60 Vbeta and 13 Jbeta primers. Libraries were prepared by immunoSEQ multiplex PCR; TCRdb keeps only in-frame clonotypes and omits some of them. In all, the sample yields about 41,000 clones. Input material: PBMCs. The receptor source for this set is a man aged 25-45 years in good health and CMV-seronegative.

Here the CDR3 DNA reads TGTGCCAGCAGTAACAGGGTAGGGGGGTACTTC. Translation gives CASSNRVGGYF. The gene calls are TRBV11-2 and TRBJ2-7, with D perhaps TRBD1 (6 bases). There are 11 residues in the CDR3. CDR1 is SGHAT, CDR2 FQNNGV, per germline. V lost 6 bases, J lost 12 bases, and 15 bases lay in between.

Of note for this clone: The sample has other DNA sequences that encode this CDR3 too. The CDR3 nucleotides are TGTGCCAGCAGTGTAGGCCTACGAGGTTTCCGTGGCTACACCTTC. Its protein is CASSVGLRGFRGYTF. The chain employs TRBV2 and TRBJ1-2; no reliable D call. This CDR3 is 15 amino acids long. Germline-derived CDR1 and CDR2 are SNHLY and FYNNEI. V lost 4 bases and J lost 7, with 19 bases in between.

The V and J genes are TRBV30 and TRBJ1-1; possible D gene TRBD1, 5 bases. Germline assignment: CDR1 GTSNPN and CDR2 SVGIG (reference sequence). Trimming shortened V by 2 bases and J by 3 bases, and 16 bases separated the two germline ends. This CDR3 contains 15 residues. DNA for the CDR3: TGTGCCTGGAGTATTTGGGGGGGGAACGACACTGAAGCTTTCTTT. Encoded protein: CAWSIWGGNDTEAFF.

The rearrangement joins TRBV5-1 to TRBJ2-7, with D perhaps matching TRBD2 (5 bases). The germline CDR1 and CDR2 sequences are SGHRS and YFSETQ. Trimming took off 4 bases at V and 3 bases at J, with 20 bases between the two ends. The CDR3 covers 16 residues. CDR3 DNA sequence: TGCGCCAGCAGCCGCGCCACCGGGAAAGGGAGCTACGAGCAGTACTTC. Its protein product is CASSRATGKGSYEQYF.

The V call is TRBV6-4, the J call TRBJ1-5; D call uncertain. Germline V gene data show CDR1 as MRHNA and CDR2 as SNTAGT. The CDR3 is made up of 13 amino acids. Between the trimmed V and J ends, which lost 4 bases and 4 bases, there was a span of 8 bases. The DNA for the CDR3 is TGTGCCAGCAGTGCAGAGGAGAATCAGCCCCAGCATTTT. Translated, it gives CASSAEENQPQHF.

V is TRBV5-1 and J is TRBJ1-1; 8 bases fit TRBD1. The CDR3 is made up of 14 amino acids. Germline V CDR1 and CDR2: SGHRS, YFSETQ. Germline trimming cut 4 bases from V and 3 bases from J; bases unmatched to any gene: 5. The CDR3 spells CASSPTGEYTEAFF. The CDR3 DNA reads TGCGCCAGCAGCCCGACAGGGGAATACACTGAAGCTTTCTTT.

V is TRBV6-5 and J is TRBJ2-1, with TRBD2 identical over 7 bases. There are 12 residues in the CDR3. Germline V CDR1 and CDR2: MNHEY, SVGAGI. Germline trimming cut 6 bases from V and 9 bases from J; bases unmatched to any gene: 5. CDR3 DNA: TGTGCCAGCAGAGCAGGGAGGGGTGAGCAGTTCTTC. This translates into CASRAGRGEQFF.

The chain employs TRBV10-1 and TRBJ1-1; TRBD1 agrees at 9 bases. Germline values: CDR1 WNHNN, CDR2 SYGVQD (reference sequence). The V and J ends lost 6 bases and 5 bases, in that order; junction bases with no gene match: 4. The CDR3 loop spans 13 amino acids. CDR3 nucleotide sequence: TGCGCCAGCAGGGGACAGGGTGGAACTGAAGCTTTCTTT. As protein: CASRGQGGTEAFF.

CDR3 coding DNA: TGTGCCAGCAGTTCCACGGGGTATGGCTACACCTTC. Translating gives CASSSTGYGYTF. This chain joins TRBV6-5 and TRBJ1-2; unclear D gene. Germline V gene lookup returns CDR1 MNHEY and CDR2 SVGAGI. The CDR3 has 12 residues. Trimming left V 4 bases short and J 5 bases short, with 8 bases between.

This chain joins TRBV7-3 and TRBJ1-1; 8 bases align to TRBD1. Germline V gives CDR1 SGHTA, CDR2 FQGTGA. CDR3 length: 15 residues. V lost 4 bases and J lost 4; bases outside the gene matches: 8. CDR3 region: CASSSTGGVRTEAFF. CDR3 bases: TGTGCCAGCAGCTCTACAGGGGGAGTTCGCACTGAAGCTTTCTTT.

The chain joins TRBV4-2 to TRBJ2-3; the match to TRBD2 covers 7 bases. CDR1 LGHNA and CDR2 YNFKEQ come from the germline V gene. The length of the CDR3 is 17 residues. Trimming removed 1 base from V and 1 base from J; junction bases left unmatched: 8. CDR3 sequence: CASSQAAAGSRTDTQYF. The CDR3, as DNA: TGTGCCAGCAGCCAAGCCGCAGCGGGGTCCCGCACAGATACGCAGTATTTT.

This rearrangement joins TRBV13 to TRBJ2-7; the D is unclear. Trimming shortened V by 2 bases and J by 6 bases, and 8 bases separated the two germline ends. This CDR3 comprises 12 residues. The V gene's germline CDR1 is PRHDT and CDR2 FYEKMQ (reference sequence). The CDR3 is CASSLMYSEQYF. The CDR3 region has the DNA TGTGCCAGCAGCTTAATGTACTCCGAGCAGTACTTC.

Concerning this clone itself: The junction shows a germline mismatch at one end, possibly a read error. This sequence joins TRBV19 and TRBJ2-1; 8 bases are a match to TRBD2. The CDR3 has 16 amino acids. CDR1 LNHDA and CDR2 SQIVND come from the germline V gene (reference sequence). Here the CDR3 DNA reads TGTGCCAGTAGTGCGAAGCGGGGGAGCTCCGACAATGAGCAGTTCTTC. It encodes CASSAKRGSSDNEQFF.

For this clone: The sample carries other DNA sequences with the same CDR3. The chain combines TRBV7-9 with TRBJ1-6, with D possibly matching TRBD1 (5 bases). Germline-derived CDR1 and CDR2 are SEHNR and FQNEAQ (reference sequence). This CDR3 comprises 14 residues. Trimming removed 4 bases from V and 13 bases from J, with 17 bases in between. The CDR3 region has the DNA TGTGCCAGCAGCTCCGGGGGAACCAGTTCGCCCCTCCACTTT. Protein sequence: CASSSGGTSSPLHF.

The V and J genes are TRBV7-9 and TRBJ1-1; D not resolved. The CDR3 is 15 amino acids. The germline V gene encodes CDR1 SEHNR and CDR2 FQNEAQ (reference sequence). V lost 2 bases and J 5 bases, leaving 15 bases between the germline ends. CDR3 in amino acids: CASSLRDNGGTEAFF. DNA for the CDR3: TGTGCCAGCAGCTTACGTGACAATGGAGGGACTGAAGCTTTCTTT.

This chain connects TRBV7-3 to TRBJ1-2, with D maybe TRBD1 (6 bases). V shed 7 bases and J shed 6 bases, with 21 bases lying between them. CDR3 size: 15 residues. CDR1 and CDR2 from the germline V gene are SGHTA and FQGTGA. The CDR3: CASNLKLQGGDGYTF. In DNA, the CDR3 is TGTGCCAGCAACCTTAAGCTTCAAGGGGGGGATGGCTACACCTTC.

The chain links TRBV6-5 to TRBJ1-2; possibly TRBD1 for D (5 bases). Germline-derived CDR1 and CDR2 are MNHEY and SVGAGI. The CDR3 covers 13 residues. V was pared by 6 bases and J by 4 bases, with 12 bases between. This chain's CDR3 is CASSLLGGYGYTF. In DNA, the CDR3 is TGTGCCAGCAGCCTCTTGGGGGGCTATGGCTACACCTTC.

J is TRBJ2-3 and V is TRBV19; perhaps TRBD2 as D (5 bases). The CDR3 contains 14 residues. Trimming removed 5 bases from V and 2 bases from J, with 11 bases in between. CDR1 and CDR2 (germline): LNHDA, SQIVND (reference sequence). This CDR3 reads CASSYEGFTDTQYF. The CDR3 DNA sequence: TGTGCCAGTAGTTACGAGGGTTTCACAGATACGCAGTATTTT.

The genes are TRBV29-1 and TRBJ2-3, with 8 bases aligning to TRBD2. CDR1 and CDR2 from the germline V gene are SQVTM and ANQGSEA. V lost 7 bases, J lost 1 base, and 7 bases stayed unmatched. This CDR3 spans 14 amino acids. Here the CDR3 reads CSARLARGTDTQYF. CDR3 in DNA: TGCAGCGCGAGACTAGCGAGGGGCACAGATACGCAGTATTTT.

The genes are TRBV5-1 and TRBJ2-5; 11 bases map to TRBD2. The J call is uncertain, as TRBJ2-7 better fits the DNA end. Germline V lookup: CDR1 SGHRS, CDR2 YFSETQ. The CDR3 spans 16 residues. CDR3 protein: CASSLGPSGGTYEQYF. As DNA, the CDR3 is TGCGCCAGCAGCTTGGGACCTAGCGGGGGGACCTACGAGCAGTACTTC.

The chain is built from TRBV6-5 and TRBJ2-5, with TRBD1 as a possible D gene (6 bases). V was cut by 7 bases and J by 5 bases, with 17 bases left in between. CDR3 length: 14 residues. Germline loops: CDR1 MNHEY, CDR2 SVGAGI. CDR3: CASNTAGEGETQYF. As DNA, the CDR3 is TGTGCCAGCAATACGGCAGGGGAAGGGGAGACCCAGTACTTC.

The V and J genes are TRBV29-1 and TRBJ2-5, with D maybe TRBD2 (5 bases). Germline CDR1 SQVTM, CDR2 ANQGSEA. The CDR3 spans 10 residues. V lost 7 bases, J lost 4 bases, and 7 bases lay in between. CDR3 in amino acids: CSEGGETQYF. The CDR3 coding sequence is TGCAGCGAAGGAGGAGAGACCCAGTACTTC.

The V call is TRBV6-1, the J call TRBJ2-7; TRBD1 aligns across 8 bases. CDR1 and CDR2 (germline): MNHNS, SASEGT. Losses at the gene ends were 3 bases for V and 7 bases for J; bases not matched to a gene: 11. The CDR3 sequence is 15 residues long. As DNA, the CDR3 is TGTGCCAGCAGTGAGAAGACAGGGGCGGTCGGTGAGCAGTACTTC. It yields the protein CASSEKTGAVGEQYF.

V gene TRBV7-9 combines with J gene TRBJ1-2, with 9 bases that match TRBD1. Per germline, CDR1 SEHNR and CDR2 FQNEAQ (reference sequence). Germline trimming cut 5 bases from V and 0 bases from J; bases unmatched to any gene: 1. This CDR3 is 14 amino acids long. The CDR3 is CASSRQGANYGYTF. CDR3 sequence (DNA): TGTGCCAGCAGCCGACAGGGGGCTAACTATGGCTACACCTTC.

The chain combines TRBV5-1 with TRBJ2-6; no clear D gene. The CDR3 contains 15 residues. CDR1 is SGHRS and CDR2 is YFSETQ in the germline V gene. Trimming cost V 2 bases and J 4 bases, with 10 bases left between them. Here the CDR3 reads CASSFFGSGANVLTF. CDR3 bases: TGCGCCAGCAGCTTCTTTGGCTCCGGGGCCAACGTCCTGACTTTC.

This sequence joins TRBV9 and TRBJ2-1; D is uncertain. V lost 0 bases to trimming and J lost 5 bases, with 6 bases between them. The germline CDR1 and CDR2 sequences are SGDLS and YYNGEE. CDR3 size: 13 residues. The chain's CDR3 is CASSVERDNEQFF. DNA for the CDR3: TGTGCCAGCAGCGTAGAGCGTGACAATGAGCAGTTCTTC. Full variable domain (rest looked up from reference TRBV9 and TRBJ2-1): DSGVTQTPKHLITATGQRVTLRCSPRSGDLSVYWYQQSLDQGLQFLIQYYNGEERAKGNILERFSAQQFPDLHSELNLSSLELGDSALYFCASSVERDNEQFFGPGTRLTVL.

The V call is TRBV15, the J call TRBJ1-5, with 7 nucleotides matching TRBD1. The V and J ends lost 0 bases and 3 bases, in that order; junction bases with no gene match: 2. CDR3 length equals 15 residues. Per the germline V gene, CDR1 is LNHNV and CDR2 is YYDKDF (reference sequence). CDR3 in DNA: TGTGCCACCAGCAGAGAAGGGACAGTCAATCAGCCCCAGCATTTT. Translating it yields CATSREGTVNQPQHF.